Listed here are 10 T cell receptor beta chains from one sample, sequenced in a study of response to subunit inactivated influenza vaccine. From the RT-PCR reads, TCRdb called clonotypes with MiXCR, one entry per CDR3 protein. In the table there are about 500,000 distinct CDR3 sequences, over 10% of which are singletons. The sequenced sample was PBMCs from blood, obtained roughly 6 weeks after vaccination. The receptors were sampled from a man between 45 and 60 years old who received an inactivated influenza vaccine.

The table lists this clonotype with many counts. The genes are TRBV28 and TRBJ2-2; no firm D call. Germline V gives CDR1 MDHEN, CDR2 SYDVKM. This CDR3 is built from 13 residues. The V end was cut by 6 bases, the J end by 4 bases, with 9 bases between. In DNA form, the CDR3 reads TGTGCCAGCAGCCTTGCCCTCACCGGGGAGCTGTTTTTT. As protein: CASSLALTGELFF.

The CDR3 protein is CASSQVLGSGELFF. As DNA, the CDR3 is TGCGCCAGCAGCCAAGTACTGGGGTCCGGGGAGCTGTTTTTT. V gene TRBV4-1 combines with J gene TRBJ2-2; no definite D call. CDR1 and CDR2 (germline): MGHRA, YSYEKL. V lost 1 base, J lost 6 bases, and 9 bases lay in between. The length of the CDR3 is 14 residues.

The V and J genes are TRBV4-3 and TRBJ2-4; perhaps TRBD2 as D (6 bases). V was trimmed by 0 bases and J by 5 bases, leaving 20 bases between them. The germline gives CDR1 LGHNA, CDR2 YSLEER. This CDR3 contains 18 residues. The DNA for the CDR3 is TGCGCCAGCAGCCAAGATTTGGGGGGAACACTGGGCCAAAACATTCAGTACTTC. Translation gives CASSQDLGGTLGQNIQYF.

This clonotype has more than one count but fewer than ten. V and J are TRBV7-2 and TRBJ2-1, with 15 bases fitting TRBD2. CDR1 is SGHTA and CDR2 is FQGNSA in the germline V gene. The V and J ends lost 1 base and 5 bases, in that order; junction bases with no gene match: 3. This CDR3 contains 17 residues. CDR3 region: CASSLGRTSGGDNEQFF. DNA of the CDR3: TGTGCCAGCAGCTTAGGACGGACTAGCGGGGGGGACAATGAGCAGTTCTTC.

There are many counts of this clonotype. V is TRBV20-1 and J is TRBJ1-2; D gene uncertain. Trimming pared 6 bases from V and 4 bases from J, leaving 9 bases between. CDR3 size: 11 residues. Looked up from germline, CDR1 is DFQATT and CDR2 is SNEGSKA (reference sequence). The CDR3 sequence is CSAILGYGYTF. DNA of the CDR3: TGCAGTGCAATTCTCGGCTATGGCTACACCTTC.

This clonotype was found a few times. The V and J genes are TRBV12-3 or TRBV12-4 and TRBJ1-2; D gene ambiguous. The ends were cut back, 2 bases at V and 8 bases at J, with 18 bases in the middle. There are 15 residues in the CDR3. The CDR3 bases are TGTGCCAGCAGTTTAACGGAGGGAGGTTTAGGAGGCTACACCTTC. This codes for CASSLTEGGLGGYTF.

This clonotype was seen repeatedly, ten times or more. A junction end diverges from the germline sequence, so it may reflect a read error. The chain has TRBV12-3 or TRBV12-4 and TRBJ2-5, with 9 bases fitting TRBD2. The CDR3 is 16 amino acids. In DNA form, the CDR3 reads TGTGCCAGCAGTCTAGCGGGGACTAGGTACCAAGAGACCCAGTACTTC. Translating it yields CASSLAGTRYQETQYF.

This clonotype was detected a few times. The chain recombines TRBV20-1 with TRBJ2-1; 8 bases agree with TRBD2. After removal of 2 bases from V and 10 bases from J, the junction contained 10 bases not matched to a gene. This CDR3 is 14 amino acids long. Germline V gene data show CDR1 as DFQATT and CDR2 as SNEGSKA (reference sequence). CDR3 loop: CSARTGLAGGEQFF. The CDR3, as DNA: TGCAGTGCTAGAACAGGGCTAGCGGGTGGGGAGCAGTTCTTC.

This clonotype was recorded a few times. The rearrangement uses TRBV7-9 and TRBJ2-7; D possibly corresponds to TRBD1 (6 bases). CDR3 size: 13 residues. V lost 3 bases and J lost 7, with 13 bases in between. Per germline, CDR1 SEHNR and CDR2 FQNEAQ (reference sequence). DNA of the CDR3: TGTGCCAGCAGCTTGGCAGGGGAAAGGGAGCAGTACTTC. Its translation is CASSLAGEREQYF.

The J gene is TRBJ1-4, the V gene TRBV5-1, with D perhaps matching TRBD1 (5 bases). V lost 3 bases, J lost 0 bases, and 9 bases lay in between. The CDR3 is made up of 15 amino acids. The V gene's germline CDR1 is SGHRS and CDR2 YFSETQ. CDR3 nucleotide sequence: TGCGCCAGCAGCTCCGACAGTGCAACTAATGAAAAACTGTTTTTT. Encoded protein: CASSSDSATNEKLFF.